The 15 T cell receptor beta chains below were found in one sample sequenced in a study of shared clonotypes between healthy human individuals. Produced via immunoSEQ multiplex PCR; TCRdb's table is partial and in-frame only. Among under 1,900,000 clones, 98% were seen once, and the ten largest hold roughly 0.36%. What was sequenced was naive CD4+ T cells sorted from blood. Subset denoted: CD45RA+ positively selected. The origin of the receptors is a man younger than 45 in good health.

The chain combines TRBV10-3 with TRBJ2-7; D may be TRBD2 (5 bases). The CDR3 spans 13 residues. V lost 4 bases, J lost 6 bases, and 13 bases lay in between. CDR1 is ENHRY, CDR2 SYGVKD, per germline. In DNA form, the CDR3 reads TGTGCCATCAGTGTAACTAGTCTCTCCGAGCAGTACTTC. It is translated as CAISVTSLSEQYF.

This chain joins TRBV9 and TRBJ2-7; weak D call: TRBD1 (5 bases). Germline V lookup: CDR1 SGDLS, CDR2 YYNGEE. This CDR3 contains 15 residues. V was shortened by 0 bases and J by 4 bases, with 14 bases between the two germline ends. CDR3 DNA sequence: TGTGCCAGCAGCGTAGCTGGGGCGCAGGGATACGAGCAGTACTTC. Protein: CASSVAGAQGYEQYF.

The chain recombines TRBV5-4 with TRBJ2-5; weak D call: TRBD1 (6 bases). CDR3 length: 16 residues. Trimming stripped 5 bases from V and 4 bases from J, with 21 bases between. CDR1 is SGHNT, CDR2 YYREEE, per germline (reference sequence). CDR3 bases: TGTGCCAGCAGTTCGTCACAGGGACCGACCCGAGAGACCCAGTACTTC. This gives the protein CASSSSQGPTRETQYF.

V and J are TRBV6-5 and TRBJ2-7; perhaps TRBD1 as D (6 bases). V was cut by 6 bases and J by 4 bases, with 19 bases left in between. CDR3 length: 15 residues. Germline lookup yields CDR1 MNHEY and CDR2 SVGAGI. Written as DNA, the CDR3 is TGTGCCAGCAGCTCAGTGAGGGGGAGAACTTACGAGCAGTACTTC. Translating it yields CASSSVRGRTYEQYF.

The chain carries TRBV4-1 and TRBJ1-3; no reliable D call. The CDR3 extends over 15 amino acids. V dropped 4 bases and J dropped 3 bases, with 13 bases sitting between them. In germline, CDR1 is MGHRA, CDR2 YSYEKL. The CDR3 DNA is TGCGCCAGCAGCCCAGAACGGACGGTTGGAAACACCATATATTTT. This encodes CASSPERTVGNTIYF.

This chain connects TRBV30 to TRBJ1-2; D is uncertain. Germline values: CDR1 GTSNPN, CDR2 SVGIG (reference sequence). Trimming took off 0 bases at V and 0 bases at J, with 14 bases between the two ends. The CDR3 is made up of 16 amino acids. CDR3 amino acids: CAWSVSVGRANYGYTF. The CDR3 DNA sequence: TGTGCCTGGAGTGTATCGGTTGGCAGAGCTAACTATGGCTACACCTTC.

V and J are TRBV5-4 and TRBJ2-1; TRBD2 agrees at 11 bases. Germline lookup yields CDR1 SGHNT and CDR2 YYREEE (reference sequence). This CDR3 region has 17 residues. V shed 4 bases and J 2 bases; nucleotides not matched to a gene: 8. The CDR3 coding sequence is TGTGCCAGCAGCCGTGGGACTAGCGGCGCCACCTACAATGAGCAGTTCTTC. Translation: CASSRGTSGATYNEQFF.

In regard to this clone: Additional DNA sequences in this sample encode the identical CDR3. This rearrangement joins TRBV18 to TRBJ1-3; a weak D match, TRBD1 (5 bases). CDR1 is KGHSH, CDR2 LQKENI, per germline. Trimming cost V 3 bases and J 2 bases, with 8 bases left between them. The CDR3 is 14 residues long. CDR3 amino acids: CASSPQGPGNTIYF. The DNA for the CDR3 is TGTGCCAGCTCACCGCAGGGCCCTGGAAACACCATATATTTT.

This clone was detected only once. The chain carries TRBV10-2 and TRBJ2-7; D perhaps matches TRBD2 (6 bases). Trimming shortened V by 4 bases and J by 3 bases, and 10 bases separated the two germline ends. Germline loops: CDR1 WSHSY, CDR2 SAAADI. This CDR3 is built from 13 residues. As DNA, the CDR3 is TGCGCCAGCAGTGTGACTAGAATCTACGAGCAGTACTTC. This translates into CASSVTRIYEQYF.

The genes are TRBV18 and TRBJ2-6; the D is unclear. The CDR3 consists of 15 residues. Germline CDR1 is KGHSH and CDR2 is LQKENI. Between the trimmed V and J ends, which lost 2 bases and 3 bases, there was a span of 8 bases. The CDR3, as DNA: TGTGCCAGCTCACCAGGCGGCGGTGGGGCCAACGTCCTGACTTTC. It codes for CASSPGGGGANVLTF. Filled out from reference TRBV18 and TRBJ2-6, the complete variable domain reads NAGVMQNPRHLVRRRGQEARLRCSPMKGHSHVYWYRQLPEEGLKFMVYLQKENIIDESGMPKERFSAEFPKEGPSILRIQQVVRGDSAAYFCASSPGGGGANVLTFGAGSRLTVL.

The rearrangement uses TRBV29-1 and TRBJ2-1; 14 bases are shared with TRBD2. The junction had 4 bases not matched to a gene; V was cut back by 6 bases and J by 6 bases. Germline values: CDR1 SQVTM, CDR2 ANQGSEA. The CDR3 is 14 amino acids. The CDR3 coding sequence is TGCAGCGTGGGGACTAGCGGGAGAGGCAATGAGCAGTTCTTC. Amino acid sequence: CSVGTSGRGNEQFF.

The gene calls are TRBV6-5 and TRBJ2-7, with 7 bases that match TRBD1. Germline assignment: CDR1 MNHEY and CDR2 SVGAGI. V was clipped by 2 bases and J by 4 bases; unmatched bases: 5. The CDR3 totals 14 residues. In nucleotides, the CDR3 is TGTGCCAGCAGTTACGGGACAGCACTTTACGAGCAGTACTTC. Amino acid sequence: CASSYGTALYEQYF.

In DNA form, the CDR3 reads TGTGCCAGCAGTCCCTCGCCGGGACAGGTCAGATCTGATGAAAAACTGTTTTTT. Protein product: CASSPSPGQVRSDEKLFF. The chain has TRBV28 and TRBJ1-4, with 8 positions matching TRBD1. The germline V gene encodes CDR1 MDHEN and CDR2 SYDVKM. V dropped 5 bases and J dropped 6; count of bases not matched to a gene: 17. This CDR3 is built from 18 residues.

The chain combines TRBV15 with TRBJ1-1, with D unresolved. V was clipped by 0 bases and J by 8 bases, with 16 bases between them. Germline V gives CDR1 LNHNV, CDR2 YYDKDF (reference sequence). The CDR3 runs to 15 residues. The CDR3 spells CATSRDPPRAGEAFF. CDR3 nucleotides: TGTGCCACCAGCAGAGATCCACCTCGGGCGGGGGAAGCTTTCTTT.

This clone appeared once. The J gene is TRBJ2-1, the V gene TRBV18, with 9 bases fitting TRBD2. The CDR3 totals 16 residues. V was clipped by 0 bases and J by 6 bases; unmatched bases: 6. Per the germline V gene, CDR1 is KGHSH and CDR2 is LQKENI. The CDR3 reads CASSPPTSGAFNEQFF. Written as DNA, the CDR3 is TGTGCCAGCTCACCACCGACTAGCGGAGCGTTCAATGAGCAGTTCTTC.